The present TCR beta chain was sequenced within a study of cytomegalovirus exposure and HLA in healthy donors. Study-wide results and limits: With later analysis, a missense DCLRE1C variant became linked to TCR beta V- and J-gene trimming. Presence/absence analyses treated sequencing depth as roughly uniform across donors. Earlier analysis looked at TCR beta V segments, and most were productive about 90% or about 30% of the time.

The PCR ran on 60 Vbeta and 13 Jbeta primers. Here immunoSEQ multiplex PCR was the method, and the copy in TCRdb shows in-frame clones only, minus some. Its table lists 190,000 or so clones. Healthy bone marrow donors made up the donors. Note on this clone: The antigen is undetermined.

The clonotype was recovered from a boy aged 5-17 years in good health and CMV-seronegative. Sequencing used PBMCs.

CDR3 amino acids: CATTETGKGTQYF. Here the CDR3 DNA reads TGTGCCACCACCGAGACAGGGAAGGGGACCCAGTACTTC. The chain carries TRBV6-1 and TRBJ2-5; 7 bases agree with TRBD1. This CDR3 region has 13 residues. V lost 10 bases and J lost 7; bases outside the gene matches: 12. Germline lookup yields CDR1 MNHNS and CDR2 SASEGT.